A single T cell receptor beta chain is shown here with its context. Its antigen is not identified. The sample is drawn from a study of breast tumors, draining lymph nodes, adjacent tissues. Samples came from axillary lymph nodes draining the breast cancer. TCRdb independently ran MiXCR on the multiplex PCR reads; one entry per CDR3 protein. The sample records about 180,000 distinct CDR3 sequences, about 33% being singletons. Study results and limitations: Compared with lymph nodes, tumors were less diverse; compared with nontumor tissue, more. Tumor T cell lymph node origin was a supported hypothesis, not proven. Findings are consistent with lymph node origin and intratumoral expansion of most tumor T cells.

The ends lost 2 bases at V and 8 bases at J; junction bases unmatched: 5. Germline lookup yields CDR1 MNHEY and CDR2 SMNVEV (reference sequence). This CDR3 contains 14 residues. Sequences were obtained from axillary lymph node tissue. The gene calls are TRBV27 and TRBJ1-2, with TRBD1 identical over 10 bases. The sequence was collected from a female donor with breast cancer. Some clones in this sample may be carry-over from other donors' samples. Here the CDR3 reads CASSLGTGAPGYTF. CDR3 nucleotides: TGTGCCAGCAGTTTAGGGACAGGGGCGCCCGGCTACACCTTC.